A single sample is the source of the 21 T cell receptor beta chains below, sequenced in a study of T cell changes during pregnancy in multiple sclerosis. The method was immunoSEQ multiplex PCR; TCRdb's version includes in-frame clones alone and lacks a portion of them. This sample yields about 27,000 clones, of which about 89% are seen a single time; about 13% belongs to the top ten. Sequences were derived from CD8+ T cells from peripheral blood mononuclear cells, sampled in the first trimester of pregnancy. Receptor source: a female donor in good health, enrolled as a control in a pregnancy study.

Only one count was recorded for this clone. The CDR3 DNA reads as TGTGCCAGCAGCTTAACAGGGGGACCAGCTAACTATGGCTACACCTTC. This codes for CASSLTGGPANYGYTF. The V and J genes are TRBV7-9 and TRBJ1-2, with 8 bases identical to TRBD1. V trimming: 2 bases; J trimming: 0 bases; junction bases outside the gene matches: 5. Germline CDR1 SEHNR, CDR2 FQNEAQ (reference sequence). The CDR3 is 16 amino acids.

A few counts support this clone. The chain has TRBV7-8 and TRBJ2-7; no clear D. The germline V and J ends were trimmed by 3 bases and 0 bases, with 6 bases remaining between them. CDR3 length equals 13 residues. CDR1 is SGHVS and CDR2 is FQNEAQ in the germline V gene. CDR3 sequence: CASSFGVSYEQYF. The CDR3 DNA reads TGTGCCAGCAGCTTCGGAGTCTCCTACGAGCAGTACTTC.

V and J are TRBV14 and TRBJ2-3; maybe TRBD2 (5 bases). This CDR3 comprises 17 residues. The germline gives CDR1 SGHDN, CDR2 FVKESK. Deletions cut 4 bases from V and 3 bases from J, with 20 bases between. For the CDR3, the DNA is TGTGCCAGCAGCCGGTTGATCGGGGTCCCTGGGACAGATACGCAGTATTTT. Translated, it gives CASSRLIGVPGTDTQYF.

This sequence joins TRBV7-9 and TRBJ1-1; D perhaps matches TRBD1 (5 bases). V lost 5 bases to trimming and J lost 1 base, with 14 bases between them. This CDR3 has 15 amino acids. Germline CDR1 and CDR2: SEHNR and FQNEAQ (reference sequence). DNA of the CDR3: TGTGCCAGCAGCACGGGACTTTATCAGAACACTGAAGCTTTCTTT. It translates to CASSTGLYQNTEAFF.

The chain combines TRBV6-4 with TRBJ1-3; D unclear. Between the trimmed V and J ends, which lost 0 bases and 3 bases, there was a span of 12 bases. The CDR3 sequence is 16 residues long. Germline assignment: CDR1 MRHNA and CDR2 SNTAGT. The CDR3: CASSDSGGGYGNTIYF. CDR3 nucleotides: TGTGCCAGCAGTGACTCTGGCGGTGGTTATGGAAACACCATATATTTT.

The chain uses TRBV7-8 and TRBJ1-5; 7 nucleotides align to TRBD1. CDR3 length: 13 amino acids. Germline assignment: CDR1 SGHVS and CDR2 FQNEAQ. Trimming took 9 bases from V and 5 from J; bases not matched to a gene: 7. The CDR3 nucleotides read TGTGCCAGTAGAGGGGGCGCTTATCAGCCCCAGCATTTT. This translates into CASRGGAYQPQHF.

This clone was seen just once. V gene TRBV11-2 combines with J gene TRBJ1-3; D might be TRBD1 (5 bases). V was trimmed by 2 bases and J by 4 bases, leaving 9 bases between them. Per germline, CDR1 SGHAT and CDR2 FQNNGV. This CDR3 spans 14 amino acids. The CDR3 sequence is CASSLSGPGNTIYF. The CDR3 DNA reads as TGTGCCAGCAGCTTATCAGGGCCCGGAAACACCATATATTTT.

This sequence joins TRBV29-1 and TRBJ2-5; D might be TRBD1 (5 bases). The CDR3 has 15 residues. V dropped 1 base and J dropped 5 bases, with 17 bases sitting between them. Germline CDR1 reads SQVTM; CDR2 reads ANQGSEA. The CDR3 here is CSVEGGRVLRETQYF. The CDR3 DNA sequence: TGCAGCGTTGAAGGGGGCAGGGTATTACGCGAGACCCAGTACTTC.

V usage is TRBV29-1 and J usage is TRBJ2-5; TRBD2 is a possible D gene (6 bases). Germline V gene sequence: CDR1 SQVTM, CDR2 ANQGSEA. The CDR3 is 14 amino acids. The V gene lost 7 bases and the J gene lost 0 bases, with 15 bases spanning the gap. The CDR3 DNA follows: TGCAGCGCCTTGGTCCGGGACTACCAAGAGACCCAGTACTTC. Translating it yields CSALVRDYQETQYF. The variable domain in full, completed from reference TRBV29-1 and TRBJ2-5, reads SAVISQKPSRDICQRGTSLTIQCQVDSQVTMMFWYRQQPGQSLTLIATANQGSEATYESGFVIDKFPISRPNLTFSTLTVSNMSPEDSSIYLCSALVRDYQETQYFGPGTRLLVL.

The J gene is TRBJ2-1, the V gene TRBV27; the D is unclear. V was clipped by 5 bases and J by 1 base, with 6 bases between them. The CDR3 is 13 residues long. Per the germline V gene, CDR1 is MNHEY and CDR2 is SMNVEV (reference sequence). This CDR3 reads CASSQSSYNEQFF. The CDR3 region has the DNA TGTGCCAGCAGTCAATCATCCTACAATGAGCAGTTCTTC.

V is TRBV6-6 and J is TRBJ2-1, with D perhaps matching TRBD1 (5 bases). This CDR3 has 14 residues. Between the trimmed V and J ends, which lost 0 bases and 9 bases, there was a span of 12 bases. Germline-derived CDR1 and CDR2 are MNHNY and SVGAGI (reference sequence). The CDR3 DNA reads TGTGCCAGCAGTTACTCGATTTCAGGGCTTGAGCAGTTCTTC. This translates into CASSYSISGLEQFF.

The chain uses TRBV11-2 and TRBJ2-7; D may be TRBD1 (5 bases). Germline V gene lookup returns CDR1 SGHAT and CDR2 FQNNGV. The CDR3 extends over 15 amino acids. V was shortened by 0 bases and J by 7 bases, with 16 bases between the two germline ends. Here the CDR3 reads CASSLDRAPSREQYF. As DNA, the CDR3 is TGTGCCAGCAGCTTAGACAGGGCCCCGAGCAGGGAGCAGTACTTC.

The rearrangement joins TRBV29-1 to TRBJ1-1; 9 bases agree with TRBD1. This CDR3 comprises 13 residues. Germline V gene data show CDR1 as SQVTM and CDR2 as ANQGSEA. J gave up 7 bases and V 1 base, and 4 bases lay outside the gene matches. CDR3 nucleotide sequence: TGCAGCGTTGAAGGGACAGGGGTAAGTGAAGCTTTCTTT. It yields the protein CSVEGTGVSEAFF.

The V gene is TRBV5-1, the J gene TRBJ1-1; 10 bases align to TRBD1. Germline V gene lookup returns CDR1 SGHRS and CDR2 YFSETQ. After removal of 5 bases from V and 4 bases from J, the junction contained 8 bases not matched to a gene. CDR3 length equals 15 residues. The CDR3 region is CASRSGTGEFTEAFF. CDR3 DNA: TGCGCCAGCAGGTCCGGGACAGGGGAGTTCACTGAAGCTTTCTTT.

This clone showed up just once. The chain recombines TRBV28 with TRBJ1-3; 7 bases map to TRBD1. CDR3 length equals 17 residues. Germline loops: CDR1 MDHEN, CDR2 SYDVKM. Unmatched junction bases numbered 10, after V lost 5 bases and J lost 0 bases. CDR3 loop: CASSPITGDLSGNTIYF. The CDR3 DNA reads as TGTGCCAGCAGTCCGATAACAGGGGACCTCTCTGGAAACACCATATATTTT.

Worth noting for this clone: A read error may produce the germline difference seen at one junction end. This chain uses TRBV28 with TRBJ1-4; possible D gene TRBD1, 5 bases. Germline V gene sequence: CDR1 MDHEN, CDR2 SYDVKM. The CDR3 contains 13 residues. CDR3 DNA sequence: TGTGCCAGCGTACAGGTCCGGAATGGAAAACTGTTTTTT. This encodes CASVQVRNGKLFF.

This sequence joins TRBV21-1 and TRBJ2-1; TRBD2 is taken as the D call from the table, unchecked against the DNA. TRBV21-1 is assigned pseudogene status. The CDR3 runs 21 residues. The CDR3, as DNA: TGTGCCAGCAGCAAAGGTTCGAAAGGTCTAGCGGGGAAATGGGGATACAATGAGCAGTTCTTC. As protein: CASSKGSKGLAGKWGYNEQFF.

This clone was recorded only once. This chain joins TRBV4-3 and TRBJ2-7, with D perhaps matching TRBD1 (6 bases). The V end lost 1 base, the J end lost 5 bases, and 18 bases lay between the germline ends. This CDR3 is built from 16 residues. The germline V gene has CDR1 LGHNA and CDR2 YSLEER. The CDR3 bases are TGCGCCAGCAGCCAAGCCGCCCCAGGGGCAGTCAACGAGCAGTACTTC. Amino acid sequence: CASSQAAPGAVNEQYF.

The genes are TRBV6-4 and TRBJ2-1; 7 bases agree with TRBD2. The V and J ends lost 0 bases and 5 bases, in that order; junction bases with no gene match: 4. Germline V gene lookup returns CDR1 MRHNA and CDR2 SNTAGT. The CDR3 covers 15 residues. The DNA for the CDR3 is TGTGCCAGCAGTGACTCGGCGGGAGCCCACAATGAGCAGTTCTTC. Its translation: CASSDSAGAHNEQFF.

The chain uses TRBV30 and TRBJ1-5; D gene ambiguous. This CDR3 has 18 amino acids. V shed 1 base and J shed 3 bases, with 22 bases lying between them. Per the germline V gene, CDR1 is GTSNPN and CDR2 is SVGIG (reference sequence). CDR3 amino acids: CAWSAGPRGTFPNQPQHF. The CDR3 coding sequence is TGTGCCTGGAGTGCGGGCCCCCGGGGAACCTTCCCCAATCAGCCCCAGCATTTT.

The gene calls are TRBV5-1 and TRBJ2-3; TRBD2 matches at 12 bases. The CDR3 contains 23 residues. Germline loops: CDR1 SGHRS, CDR2 YFSETQ. With 4 bases clipped from V and 2 bases from J, the junction kept 26 bases outside the gene matches. CDR3 coding DNA: TGCGCCAGCAGCCTGGACGGCAGAAGCACACTATGGACTAGCGGGGTCCCCACAGATACGCAGTATTTT. This translates into CASSLDGRSTLWTSGVPTDTQYF. The variable domain in full, with the rest retrieved from reference TRBV5-1 and TRBJ2-3, is KAGVTQTPRYLIKTRGQQVTLSCSPISGHRSVSWYQQTPGQGLQFLFEYFSETQRNKGNFPGRFSGRQFSNSRSEMNVSTLELGDSALYLCASSLDGRSTLWTSGVPTDTQYFGPGTRLTVL.